This is a list of T cell receptor beta chains from one sample in a study of T cell repertoires in cytomegalovirus infection. TCRdb fed the reads into MiXCR, producing one record per CDR3 protein. Here the sample spans 550,000 to 850,000 distinct CDR3 sequences, about 33% being singletons. These TCRs' antigens remain unknown. The sequenced sample was cultured PBMCs, obtained from culture after CMV antigen stimulation. These TCRs come from a human donor in good health (CMV status not recorded). Some clones in this sample may be carry-over from other donors' samples. Each CDR3 is given with its conserved first and last residue. The D gene is left open where the match is weak. Only some rows state a clone size, as once, few, many or a class for expanded clones.

CDR3 length: 11
clone size: many
V gene: TRBV7-9
J gene: TRBJ2-1
D gene: .
CDR3 DNA: TGTGCCAGCAGCGAGTACAATGAGCAGTTCTTC
CDR3 protein: CASSEYNEQFF

CDR3 length: 14
clone size: once
V gene: TRBV18
J gene: TRBJ2-3
D gene: TRBD2
CDR3 DNA: TGTGCCAGCTCCCGGGAGGGCCGCACAGATACGCAGTATTTT
CDR3 protein: CASSREGRTDTQYF

CDR3 length: 15
clone size: .
V gene: TRBV2
J gene: TRBJ2-5
D gene: .
CDR3 DNA: TGTGCCAGCAGTGACCCAGCTACGCCGGGGGAGACCCAGTACTTC
CDR3 protein: CASSDPATPGETQYF

CDR3 length: 13
clone size: many
V gene: TRBV6-1
J gene: TRBJ1-1
D gene: .
CDR3 DNA: TGTGCCATCCGACAGACCATGAACACTGAAGCTTTCTTT
CDR3 protein: CAIRQTMNTEAFF

CDR3 length: 12
clone size: few
V gene: TRBV24-1
J gene: TRBJ1-5
D gene: .
CDR3 DNA: TGTGCCACCAGCGCCGGGTCTCAGCCCCAGCATTTT
CDR3 protein: CATSAGSQPQHF

CDR3 length: 14
clone size: .
V gene: TRBV11-1
J gene: TRBJ1-1
D gene: .
CDR3 DNA: TGTGCCAGCAGGTCCAGGGGACCGAACACTGAAGCTTTCTTT
CDR3 protein: CASRSRGPNTEAFF

CDR3 length: 15
clone size: few
V gene: TRBV7-2
J gene: TRBJ1-5
D gene: .
CDR3 DNA: TGTGCCAGCAGCCCCCAGGGGCTAAGGCATCAGCCCCAGCATTTT
CDR3 protein: CASSPQGLRHQPQHF

CDR3 length: 17
clone size: few
V gene: TRBV7-2
J gene: TRBJ2-7
D gene: TRBD1
CDR3 DNA: TGTGCCAGCAGCTTAGTTCGCCACAGGGGGCCCTCCTACGAGCAGTACTTC
CDR3 protein: CASSLVRHRGPSYEQYF

CDR3 length: 17
clone size: many
V gene: TRBV7-2
J gene: TRBJ1-4
D gene: TRBD1
CDR3 DNA: TGTGCCAGCAGCTCAAGGACAGGGAGGGTCACTAATGAAAAACTGTTTTTT
CDR3 protein: CASSSRTGRVTNEKLFF

CDR3 length: 18
clone size: .
V gene: TRBV6-1
J gene: TRBJ2-3
D gene: TRBD2
CDR3 DNA: TGTGCCAGCAGCGCCGCTTTTTTGCGCGGGAGCGGCACAGATACGCAGTATTTT
CDR3 protein: CASSAAFLRGSGTDTQYF

CDR3 length: 15
clone size: few
V gene: TRBV7-2
J gene: TRBJ2-3
D gene: .
CDR3 DNA: TGTGCCAGCAGCACCTACAGTTCTAGCACAGATACGCAGTATTTT
CDR3 protein: CASSTYSSSTDTQYF

CDR3 length: 13
clone size: few
V gene: TRBV6-2/TRBV6-3
J gene: TRBJ2-1
D gene: TRBD2
CDR3 DNA: TGTGCCAGCAATCTAGCGGGAGACAATGAGCAGTTCTTC
CDR3 protein: CASNLAGDNEQFF

CDR3 length: 13
clone size: .
V gene: TRBV12-3/TRBV12-4
J gene: TRBJ1-3
D gene: .
CDR3 DNA: TGTGCCAGCAGTGTCGACAGGAGAAACACCATATATTTT
CDR3 protein: CASSVDRRNTIYF

CDR3 length: 15
clone size: few
V gene: TRBV6-6
J gene: TRBJ1-2
D gene: TRBD1
CDR3 DNA: TGTGCCAGCAGTTCTGACAGGGGAAGAACGGGTCGTCACACCTTC
CDR3 protein: CASSSDRGRTGRHTF

CDR3 length: 16
clone size: .
V gene: TRBV6-1
J gene: TRBJ2-7
D gene: TRBD2
CDR3 DNA: TGTGCCAGCAGGGGGGGGAGTGGGGTCTGGTTCTCCGAGCAGTACTTC
CDR3 protein: CASRGGSGVWFSEQYF

CDR3 length: 15
clone size: .
V gene: TRBV5-4
J gene: TRBJ2-5
D gene: TRBD2
CDR3 DNA: TGTGCCAGCAGCCCACTAGCGGGGGAGGAAGAGACCCAGTACTTC
CDR3 protein: CASSPLAGEEETQYF

CDR3 length: 14
clone size: few
V gene: TRBV6-6
J gene: TRBJ1-5
D gene: TRBD1
CDR3 DNA: TGTGCCAGCAGGGCGACAGGGGGCGAGCAGCCCCAGCATTTT
CDR3 protein: CASRATGGEQPQHF

CDR3 length: 16
clone size: .
V gene: TRBV20-1
J gene: TRBJ2-4
D gene: TRBD2
CDR3 DNA: TGCAGTGCTAGAGGTGCCCCGGGCGGGAGGGAAAACATTCAGTACTTC
CDR3 protein: CSARGAPGGRENIQYF

CDR3 length: 12
clone size: few
V gene: TRBV20-1
J gene: TRBJ2-7
D gene: TRBD2
CDR3 DNA: TGCAGTGCTACAGCGGGAGACGGCGAGCAGTACTTC
CDR3 protein: CSATAGDGEQYF

CDR3 length: 15
clone size: few
V gene: TRBV20-1
J gene: TRBJ2-1
D gene: TRBD1
CDR3 DNA: TGCAGTGCTATCACGACTACCAGGGGGTTTAGTGAGCAGTTCTTC
CDR3 protein: CSAITTTRGFSEQFF

CDR3 length: 14
clone size: few
V gene: TRBV28
J gene: TRBJ1-5
D gene: TRBD1
CDR3 DNA: TGTGCCAGCAGTACGGGACAGGCTTATCGGCCCCAGCATTTT
CDR3 protein: CASSTGQAYRPQHF

CDR3 length: 14
clone size: .
V gene: TRBV7-8
J gene: TRBJ2-5
D gene: .
CDR3 DNA: TGTGCCAGCATCCTTAACGGGGGATGGGAGACCCAGTACTTC
CDR3 protein: CASILNGGWETQYF

CDR3 length: 15
clone size: .
V gene: TRBV27
J gene: TRBJ2-4
D gene: TRBD2
CDR3 DNA: TGTGCCAGCAGACAAGCGGGAGGGGCCAAAAACATTCAGTACTTC
CDR3 protein: CASRQAGGAKNIQYF

CDR3 length: 18
clone size: .
V gene: TRBV7-9
J gene: TRBJ2-5
D gene: TRBD2
CDR3 DNA: TGTGCCAGCAGCTGCACCGGGACTAGCGGGAGGAAACGGGAGACCCAGTACTTC
CDR3 protein: CASSCTGTSGRKRETQYF

CDR3 length: 17
clone size: few
V gene: TRBV7-9
J gene: TRBJ2-7
D gene: .
CDR3 DNA: TGTGCCAGCAGCTTATCTATCGGACTCGGAAACTCCTACGAGCAGTACTTC
CDR3 protein: CASSLSIGLGNSYEQYF

CDR3 length: 15
clone size: few
V gene: TRBV6-8
J gene: TRBJ1-5
D gene: .
CDR3 DNA: TGTGCCAGCACTCGGACAGTTTATAGCAATCAGCCCCAGCATTTT
CDR3 protein: CASTRTVYSNQPQHF

CDR3 length: 15
clone size: .
V gene: TRBV6-5
J gene: TRBJ2-7
D gene: .
CDR3 DNA: TGTGCCAGCAGTTACTCTTTTTCCAACACCTACGAGCAGTACTTC
CDR3 protein: CASSYSFSNTYEQYF

CDR3 length: 15
clone size: .
V gene: TRBV20-1
J gene: TRBJ2-4
D gene: TRBD1
CDR3 DNA: TGCAGTGCCAATCCTCCGGGACAGGGGGCAGGCATTCAGTACTTC
CDR3 protein: CSANPPGQGAGIQYF

CDR3 length: 14
clone size: few
V gene: TRBV6-1
J gene: TRBJ2-1
D gene: .
CDR3 DNA: TGTGCCAGCAGTGAAGTACCGTACTACAATGAGCAGTTCTTC
CDR3 protein: CASSEVPYYNEQFF

CDR3 length: 15
clone size: .
V gene: TRBV7-9
J gene: TRBJ2-3
D gene: TRBD2
CDR3 DNA: TGTGCCAGCAGACAGACTAGCGGGGACACAGATACGCAGTATTTT
CDR3 protein: CASRQTSGDTDTQYF

CDR3 length: 13
clone size: .
V gene: TRBV28
J gene: TRBJ1-2
D gene: .
CDR3 DNA: TGTGCCAGCGACAGCGCGTCTTACTATGGCTACACCTTC
CDR3 protein: CASDSASYYGYTF

CDR3 length: 14
clone size: many
V gene: TRBV12-3/TRBV12-4
J gene: TRBJ2-7
D gene: .
CDR3 DNA: TGTGCCAGCAGTTTATTAGGGAAAGGCTCCGAGCAGTACTTC
CDR3 protein: CASSLLGKGSEQYF

CDR3 length: 17
clone size: .
V gene: TRBV20-1
J gene: TRBJ2-7
D gene: TRBD2
CDR3 DNA: TGCAGTGCTAGAGTAGCTGGAGGGACTAGCCTAGGCTACGAGCAGTACTTC
CDR3 protein: CSARVAGGTSLGYEQYF

CDR3 length: 16
clone size: .
V gene: TRBV10-3
J gene: TRBJ1-5
D gene: .
CDR3 DNA: TGTGCCATCAGTGAGTCGGACTTTAATAGCAATCAGCCCCAGCATTTT
CDR3 protein: CAISESDFNSNQPQHF

CDR3 length: 16
clone size: .
V gene: TRBV7-2
J gene: TRBJ2-5
D gene: TRBD2
CDR3 DNA: TGTGCCAGCAGCTTACGACTAGCGGGAGACCCCGAGACCCAGTACTTC
CDR3 protein: CASSLRLAGDPETQYF

CDR3 length: 15
clone size: .
V gene: TRBV10-3
J gene: TRBJ1-6
D gene: TRBD1
CDR3 DNA: TGTGCCATCAGTGAGTGGGACAGGGTGGGTTCACCCCTCCACTTT
CDR3 protein: CAISEWDRVGSPLHF

CDR3 length: 14
clone size: .
V gene: TRBV7-9
J gene: TRBJ1-1
D gene: TRBD1
CDR3 DNA: TGTGCCAGCAACGGACAGGGTATGAGCACTGAAGCTTTCTTT
CDR3 protein: CASNGQGMSTEAFF

CDR3 length: 12
clone size: few
V gene: TRBV19
J gene: TRBJ1-1
D gene: .
CDR3 DNA: TGTGCCAGTAGTGGCAGGGTTTTTCGAGCTTTCTTT
CDR3 protein: CASSGRVFRAFF

CDR3 length: 13
clone size: .
V gene: TRBV11-3
J gene: TRBJ1-1
D gene: .
CDR3 DNA: TGTGCCAGCAGCTTATTCCCGGCGACTGAAGCTTTCTTT
CDR3 protein: CASSLFPATEAFF

CDR3 length: 16
clone size: .
V gene: TRBV4-1
J gene: TRBJ2-6
D gene: .
CDR3 DNA: TGCGCCAGCAGCCCAAGGACCGTGGTCGGGGCCAACGTCCTGACTTTC
CDR3 protein: CASSPRTVVGANVLTF

CDR3 length: 15
clone size: .
V gene: TRBV27
J gene: TRBJ1-1
D gene: .
CDR3 DNA: TGTGCCAGCAGTTTCCTCGACACGACCAACACTGAAGCTTTCTTT
CDR3 protein: CASSFLDTTNTEAFF

CDR3 length: 15
clone size: many
V gene: TRBV7-2
J gene: TRBJ1-4
D gene: .
CDR3 DNA: TGTGCCAGCAGCTTCGGGGGGGGCGTAAAGGAAAAACTGTTTTTT
CDR3 protein: CASSFGGGVKEKLFF

CDR3 length: 15
clone size: .
V gene: TRBV7-6
J gene: TRBJ2-7
D gene: .
CDR3 DNA: TGTGCCAGCAGCCCTCAGGGTTCGCCCTACTACGAGCAGTACTTC
CDR3 protein: CASSPQGSPYYEQYF

CDR3 length: 21
clone size: .
V gene: TRBV19
J gene: TRBJ2-7
D gene: TRBD2
CDR3 DNA: TGTGCCAGTAGTATAGAAGTGGCCGACGGGAGGACTAGCGGGGGGTACGGCGAGCAGTACTTC
CDR3 protein: CASSIEVADGRTSGGYGEQYF

CDR3 length: 18
clone size: .
V gene: TRBV7-9
J gene: TRBJ2-6
D gene: .
CDR3 DNA: TGTGCCAGCAGCAATCCGGGACATCCAACCCCTGGGGCCAACGTCCTGACTTTC
CDR3 protein: CASSNPGHPTPGANVLTF

CDR3 length: 11
clone size: many
V gene: TRBV10-3
J gene: TRBJ2-7
D gene: .
CDR3 DNA: TGTGCCATCAGTGGTACTTACGAGCAGTACTTC
CDR3 protein: CAISGTYEQYF

CDR3 length: 13
clone size: .
V gene: TRBV10-3
J gene: TRBJ2-7
D gene: .
CDR3 DNA: TGTGCCATCAGTGAGTCGGGGGCCGACGAGCAGTACTTC
CDR3 protein: CAISESGADEQYF

CDR3 length: 16
clone size: few
V gene: TRBV10-3
J gene: TRBJ2-3
D gene: TRBD2
CDR3 DNA: TGTGCCATCAGTGGGACTAGCGGACCTAGCACAGATACGCAGTATTTT
CDR3 protein: CAISGTSGPSTDTQYF

CDR3 length: 17
clone size: few
V gene: TRBV29-1
J gene: TRBJ2-7
D gene: .
CDR3 DNA: TGCAGCGTTGAGGGGCCCTGGGGTAGCCTAGGAACCTACGAGCAGTACTTC
CDR3 protein: CSVEGPWGSLGTYEQYF

CDR3 length: 15
clone size: many
V gene: TRBV6-1
J gene: TRBJ1-1
D gene: .
CDR3 DNA: TGTGCCAGCAGTAACAAGGGGCGATCGGACACTGAAGCTTTCTTT
CDR3 protein: CASSNKGRSDTEAFF

CDR3 length: 16
clone size: .
V gene: TRBV6-6
J gene: TRBJ2-3
D gene: .
CDR3 DNA: TGTGCCAGCAGCCCTCATTCGAAGCCGAGCACAGATACGCAGTATTTT
CDR3 protein: CASSPHSKPSTDTQYF

CDR3 length: 13
clone size: few
V gene: TRBV27
J gene: TRBJ1-2
D gene: TRBD1
CDR3 DNA: TGTGCCAGCAGTCCCGGACAGGGCTTGACGGTCACCTTC
CDR3 protein: CASSPGQGLTVTF